A single T cell receptor (beta chain) is shown here with its context. The target antigen is unknown. The repertoire was sequenced with immunoSEQ multiplex PCR; TCRdb's copy has only in-frame clones and lacks some. The table shows approximately 140,000 clones, with more than 75% occurring only once. The CDR3 totals 15 residues. The germline gives CDR1 MRHNA, CDR2 SNTAGT. The ends lost 0 bases at V and 6 bases at J; junction bases unmatched: 2. These data come from a study of cytomegalovirus exposure and HLA in healthy donors. Broader study findings: Most observed TCR sequences were rare, whereas some public TCRs were detected in many donors. A classifier reportedly called cytomegalovirus status with high sensitivity and specificity.

The receptor was isolated from a man between 18 and 29 years old in good health and CMV-seropositive. This chain uses TRBV6-4 with TRBJ2-1; 10 nucleotides align to TRBD2. The sequenced material came from PBMCs. This CDR3 is CASSDSSGRGNEQFF. CDR3 nucleotides: TGTGCCAGCAGTGACTCGAGCGGGAGGGGCAATGAGCAGTTCTTC.